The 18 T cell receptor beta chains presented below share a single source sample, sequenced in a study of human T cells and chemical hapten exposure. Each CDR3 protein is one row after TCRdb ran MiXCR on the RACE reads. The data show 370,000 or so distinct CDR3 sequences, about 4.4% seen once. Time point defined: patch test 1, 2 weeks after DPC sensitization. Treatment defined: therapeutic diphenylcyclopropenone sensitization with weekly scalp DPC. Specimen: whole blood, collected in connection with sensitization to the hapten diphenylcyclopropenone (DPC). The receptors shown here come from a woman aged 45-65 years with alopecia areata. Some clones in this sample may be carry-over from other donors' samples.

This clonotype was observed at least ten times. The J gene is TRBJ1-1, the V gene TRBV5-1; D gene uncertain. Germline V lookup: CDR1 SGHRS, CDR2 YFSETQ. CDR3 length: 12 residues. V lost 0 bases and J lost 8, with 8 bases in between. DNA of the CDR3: TGCGCCAGCAGCTTGGCCGGGGAGGAAGCTTTCTTT. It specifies CASSLAGEEAFF.

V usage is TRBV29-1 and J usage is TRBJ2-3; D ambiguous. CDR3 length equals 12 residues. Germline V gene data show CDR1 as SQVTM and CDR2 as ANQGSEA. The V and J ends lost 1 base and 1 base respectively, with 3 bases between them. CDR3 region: CSVEVRTDTQYF. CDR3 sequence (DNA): TGCAGCGTTGAAGTCCGCACAGATACGCAGTATTTT.

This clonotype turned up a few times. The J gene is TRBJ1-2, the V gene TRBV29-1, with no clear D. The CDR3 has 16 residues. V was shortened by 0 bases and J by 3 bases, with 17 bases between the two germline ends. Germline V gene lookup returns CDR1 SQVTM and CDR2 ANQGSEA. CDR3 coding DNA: TGCAGCGTTGAAGATCGCCAGGCAAGCACGGACTATGGCTACACCTTC. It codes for CSVEDRQASTDYGYTF.

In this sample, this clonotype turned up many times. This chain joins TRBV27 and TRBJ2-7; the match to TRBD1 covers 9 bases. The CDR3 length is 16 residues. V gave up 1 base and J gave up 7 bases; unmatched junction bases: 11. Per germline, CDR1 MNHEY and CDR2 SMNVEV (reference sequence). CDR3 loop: CASSLLRTGEWKEQYF. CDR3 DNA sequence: TGTGCCAGCAGTTTATTGAGGACAGGGGAATGGAAGGAGCAGTACTTC.

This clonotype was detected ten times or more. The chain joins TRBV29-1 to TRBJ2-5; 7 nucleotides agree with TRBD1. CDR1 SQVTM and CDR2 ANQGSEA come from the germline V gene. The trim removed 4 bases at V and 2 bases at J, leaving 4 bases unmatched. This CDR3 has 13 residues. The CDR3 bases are TGCAGCGTTGCTGTGACAGGGCAAGAGACCCAGTACTTC. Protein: CSVAVTGQETQYF.

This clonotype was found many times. DNA for the CDR3: TGTGCCAGCAGTTCGCCAGGGGCTGGAAACACCATATATTTT. It codes for CASSSPGAGNTIYF. The chain employs TRBV12-3 or TRBV12-4 and TRBJ1-3; possible D gene TRBD1, 6 bases. The CDR3 is 14 amino acids. V shed 4 bases and J shed 2 bases, with 9 bases lying between them.

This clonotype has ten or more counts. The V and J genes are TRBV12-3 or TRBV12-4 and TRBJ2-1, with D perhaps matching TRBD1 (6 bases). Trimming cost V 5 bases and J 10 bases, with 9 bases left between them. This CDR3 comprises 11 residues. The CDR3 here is CASSADREQFF. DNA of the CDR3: TGTGCCAGCAGTGCCGACAGGGAGCAGTTCTTC.

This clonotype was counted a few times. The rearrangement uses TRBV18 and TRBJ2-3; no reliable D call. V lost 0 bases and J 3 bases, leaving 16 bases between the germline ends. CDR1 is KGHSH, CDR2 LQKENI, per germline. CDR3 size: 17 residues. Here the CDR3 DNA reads TGTGCCAGCTCACCACCGTATCTGTCAGGCCAGACAGATACGCAGTATTTT. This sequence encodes CASSPPYLSGQTDTQYF.

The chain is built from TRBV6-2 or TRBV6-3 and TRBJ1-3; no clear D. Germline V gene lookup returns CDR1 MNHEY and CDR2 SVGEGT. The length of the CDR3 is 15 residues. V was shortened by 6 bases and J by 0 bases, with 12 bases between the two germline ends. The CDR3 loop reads CASRSAESSGNTIYF. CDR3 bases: TGTGCCAGCAGATCGGCCGAGAGCTCTGGAAACACCATATATTTT.

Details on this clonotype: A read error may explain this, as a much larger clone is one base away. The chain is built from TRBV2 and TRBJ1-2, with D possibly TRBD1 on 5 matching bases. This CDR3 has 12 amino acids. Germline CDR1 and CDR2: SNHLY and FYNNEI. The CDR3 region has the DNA TGTGACACCCGGGGGGGAGGTTATGGCTACACCTTC. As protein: CDTRGGGYGYTF.

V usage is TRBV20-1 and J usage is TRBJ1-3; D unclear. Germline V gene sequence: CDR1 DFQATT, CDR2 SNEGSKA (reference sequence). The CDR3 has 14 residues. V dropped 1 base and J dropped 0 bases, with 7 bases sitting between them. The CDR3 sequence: CSARGSFSGNTIYF. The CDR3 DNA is TGCAGTGCTAGAGGCAGCTTCTCTGGAAACACCATATATTTT.

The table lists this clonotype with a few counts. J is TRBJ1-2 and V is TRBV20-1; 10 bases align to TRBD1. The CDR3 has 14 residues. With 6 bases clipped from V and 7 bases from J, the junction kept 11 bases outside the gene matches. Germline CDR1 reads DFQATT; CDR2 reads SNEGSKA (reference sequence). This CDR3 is CSAFGTGEERGYTF. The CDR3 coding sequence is TGCAGTGCCTTCGGGACAGGGGAGGAGCGTGGCTACACCTTC.

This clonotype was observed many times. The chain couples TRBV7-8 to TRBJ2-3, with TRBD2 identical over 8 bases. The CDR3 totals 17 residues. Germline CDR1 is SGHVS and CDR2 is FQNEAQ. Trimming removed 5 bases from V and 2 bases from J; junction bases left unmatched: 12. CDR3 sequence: CASSRGLSGSITDTQYF. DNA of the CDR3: TGTGCCAGCAGCCGGGGGCTCAGCGGGAGTATCACAGATACGCAGTATTTT.

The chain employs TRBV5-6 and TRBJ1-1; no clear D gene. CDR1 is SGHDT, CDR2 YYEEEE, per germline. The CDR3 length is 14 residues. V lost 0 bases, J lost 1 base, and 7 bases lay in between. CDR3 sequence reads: CASSLVGQNTEAFF. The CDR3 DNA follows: TGTGCCAGCAGCTTGGTAGGTCAGAACACTGAAGCTTTCTTT.

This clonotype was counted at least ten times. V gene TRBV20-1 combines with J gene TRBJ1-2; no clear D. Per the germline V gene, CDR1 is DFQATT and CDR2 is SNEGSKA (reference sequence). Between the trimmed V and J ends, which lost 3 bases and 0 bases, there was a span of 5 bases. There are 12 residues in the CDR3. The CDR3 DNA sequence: TGCAGTGCTAGGTGGGCTAACTATGGCTACACCTTC. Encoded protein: CSARWANYGYTF.

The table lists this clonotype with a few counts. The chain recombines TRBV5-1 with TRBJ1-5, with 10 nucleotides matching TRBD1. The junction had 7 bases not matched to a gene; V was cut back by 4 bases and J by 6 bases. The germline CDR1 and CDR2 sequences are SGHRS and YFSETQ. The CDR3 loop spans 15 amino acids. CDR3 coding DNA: TGCGCCAGCAGCCCGGGACAGGGGAATGGTCAGCCCCAGCATTTT. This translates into CASSPGQGNGQPQHF. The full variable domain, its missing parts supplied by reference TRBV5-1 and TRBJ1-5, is KAGVTQTPRYLIKTRGQQVTLSCSPISGHRSVSWYQQTPGQGLQFLFEYFSETQRNKGNFPGRFSGRQFSNSRSEMNVSTLELGDSALYLCASSPGQGNGQPQHFGDGTRLSIL.

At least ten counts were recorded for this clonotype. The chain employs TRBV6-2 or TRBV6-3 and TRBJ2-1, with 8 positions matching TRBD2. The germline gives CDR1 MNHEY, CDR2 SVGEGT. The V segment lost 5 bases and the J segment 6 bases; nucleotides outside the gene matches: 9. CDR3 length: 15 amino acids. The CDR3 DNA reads TGTGCCAGCAGTCACCCAGCGGGAGTGGGCAATGAGCAGTTCTTC. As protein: CASSHPAGVGNEQFF.

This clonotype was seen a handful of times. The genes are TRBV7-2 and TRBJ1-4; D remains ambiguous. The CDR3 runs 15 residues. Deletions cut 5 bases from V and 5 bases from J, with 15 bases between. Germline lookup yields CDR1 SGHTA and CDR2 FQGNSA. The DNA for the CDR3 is TGTGCCAGCAGCCGGCGGAGGGAGTTAAATGAAAAACTGTTTTTT. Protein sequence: CASSRRRELNEKLFF.